This T cell receptor beta chain comes out of a study of cytomegalovirus exposure and HLA in healthy donors. PCR involved 60 Vbeta and 13 Jbeta primers. Repertoires were generated with immunoSEQ multiplex PCR, while TCRdb's copy carries only in-frame clones and drops some. The sample lists tens of thousands of clones; under 80% were seen once. The V gene's germline CDR1 is MGHRA and CDR2 YSYEKL. CDR3 length: 17 amino acids. V was shortened by 0 bases and J by 3 bases, with 15 bases between the two germline ends. The source material was PBMCs. The V and J genes are TRBV4-1 and TRBJ2-1, with D maybe TRBD1 (6 bases). This sequence was found in a man aged 30 to 45 in good health and CMV-seropositive. The CDR3 DNA is TGCGCCAGCAGCCAAGATCCCGAACAGGGAATCTACAATGAGCAGTTCTTC. Protein product: CASSQDPEQGIYNEQFF.